This passage covers 11 T cell receptor beta chains from one sample sequenced in a study of T cell responses to AZD1222 COVID-19 vaccine. The protocol was immunoSEQ multiplex PCR, while the TCRdb copy is restricted to in-frame clones and leaves out a portion. The table shows 150,000 to 200,000 clones, with about 92% occurring only once. The starting material was peripheral blood, obtained on day 0 of AZD1222 vaccination. These receptor sequences come from an adult in good health.

The chain is built from TRBV5-3 and TRBJ2-7; D possibly matches TRBD1 or TRBD2 (9 bases each). TRBV5-3 qualifies as an ORF whose function is uncertain. The V end lost 4 bases, the J end lost 0 bases, and 26 bases lay between the germline ends. CDR3 length equals 19 residues. The DNA for the CDR3 is TGTGCCAGAAGCCCGGGACAGGGAGGAGTAGCGGGGGTCTCCTACGAGCAGTACTTC. Protein: CARSPGQGGVAGVSYEQYF.

Here the CDR3 reads CASSLGQTRGTRTF. In DNA form, the CDR3 reads TGTGCCAGCAGCTTGGGTCAGACGAGGGGGACTCGTACCTTC. The V and J genes are TRBV5-8 and TRBJ1-2, with D perhaps matching TRBD1 (6 bases). The CDR3 sequence is 14 residues long. From germline, CDR1 is SGHTS and CDR2 YDEGEE. V shed 0 bases and J shed 14 bases, with 20 bases lying between them.

The V and J genes are TRBV13 and TRBJ2-7; 8 bases line up with TRBD2. The junction had 5 bases not matched to a gene; V was cut back by 7 bases and J by 0 bases. This CDR3 comprises 14 residues. CDR1 PRHDT and CDR2 FYEKMQ come from the germline V gene (reference sequence). CDR3 nucleotide sequence: TGTGCCAGCACGGTCGGGGGGGGCTCCTACGAGCAGTACTTC. Its translation: CASTVGGGSYEQYF.

In DNA, the CDR3 is TGTGCCAGCAGTTTATGGAATGGAAACACCATATATTTT. It yields the protein CASSLWNGNTIYF. The chain joins TRBV27 to TRBJ1-3; D ambiguous. This CDR3 region has 13 residues. Deletions cut 1 base from V and 3 bases from J, with 4 bases between. CDR1 MNHEY and CDR2 SMNVEV come from the germline V gene (reference sequence).

The CDR3 spells CASSGYRETQYF. The CDR3 region has the DNA TGTGCCAGCAGCGGATACCGAGAGACCCAGTACTTC. V and J are TRBV9 and TRBJ2-5; D gene unclear. The V gene's germline CDR1 is SGDLS and CDR2 YYNGEE. The ends were cut back, 3 bases at V and 4 bases at J, with 7 bases in the middle. This CDR3 contains 12 residues.

The chain recombines TRBV15 with TRBJ1-5; possible D gene TRBD1, 6 bases. CDR1 LNHNV and CDR2 YYDKDF come from the germline V gene (reference sequence). The CDR3 has 14 residues. V dropped 5 bases and J dropped 3 bases, with 11 bases sitting between them. The CDR3 spells CATSGDIPNQPQHF. The CDR3 nucleotides are TGTGCCACCAGCGGGGACATACCCAATCAGCCCCAGCATTTT.

The rearrangement uses TRBV6-5 and TRBJ1-2; a weak D match, TRBD1 (6 bases). The V gene lost 6 bases and the J gene lost 6 bases, with 14 bases spanning the gap. Germline CDR1 MNHEY, CDR2 SVGAGI. CDR3 length equals 13 residues. The CDR3 loop reads CASRSRGRDGYTF. In DNA, the CDR3 is TGTGCCAGCAGGAGCAGGGGTAGGGATGGCTACACCTTC.

The rearrangement links TRBV6-5 to TRBJ1-2, with 7 bases aligning to TRBD1. Trimming removed 0 bases from V and 4 bases from J; junction bases left unmatched: 5. The germline V gene has CDR1 MNHEY and CDR2 SVGAGI. The CDR3 consists of 15 residues. The CDR3 DNA is TGTGCCAGCAGTTACTCGGCCAGGGGGAGCTATGGCTACACCTTC. Protein product: CASSYSARGSYGYTF.

J is TRBJ1-1 and V is TRBV5-6; unclear D gene. This CDR3 has 14 amino acids. CDR1 is SGHDT and CDR2 is YYEEEE in the germline V gene. With 0 bases removed from V and 1 base from J, the gap between germline ends came to 7 bases. CDR3 residues: CASSLVGRNTEAFF. The DNA of the CDR3 is TGTGCCAGCAGCTTGGTAGGGCGGAACACTGAAGCTTTCTTT.

The chain combines TRBV5-1 with TRBJ1-6; maybe TRBD1 (5 bases). V was pared by 4 bases and J by 7 bases, with 12 bases between. Germline V gives CDR1 SGHRS, CDR2 YFSETQ. The CDR3 spans 14 residues. The chain's CDR3 is CASSPDRHNSPLHF. CDR3 DNA sequence: TGCGCCAGCAGCCCCGACAGACACAATTCACCCCTCCACTTT.

The V and J genes are TRBV9 and TRBJ1-3; D is ambiguous. V lost 4 bases and J 0 bases, leaving 8 bases between the germline ends. Germline-derived CDR1 and CDR2 are SGDLS and YYNGEE. This CDR3 has 14 amino acids. Here the CDR3 DNA reads TGTGCCAGCAGCTTATCTTACTCTGGAAACACCATATATTTT. It codes for CASSLSYSGNTIYF.